A single sample gave rise to the 19 T cell receptor beta chains below, sequenced in a study of blood T cell repertoires in COVID-19. Using immunoSEQ multiplex PCR, the repertoire was profiled, and TCRdb retains in-frame clones only, with some absent. The sample has 150,000 to 200,000 clones; more than 65% are singletons. What was sequenced was PBMCs or T cells enriched from blood (not recorded which). Every receptor here comes from a man over 45 who had recovered from COVID-19.

The V call is TRBV5-1, the J call TRBJ2-5; perhaps TRBD2 as D (5 bases). The CDR3 runs to 15 residues. Deletions cut 4 bases from V and 0 bases from J, with 13 bases between. Germline loops: CDR1 SGHRS, CDR2 YFSETQ. The CDR3 spells CASSPLTDYQETQYF. CDR3 sequence (DNA): TGCGCCAGCAGCCCGCTGACGGACTACCAAGAGACCCAGTACTTC.

This clone was observed many times. V usage is TRBV7-9 and J usage is TRBJ2-7; 11 bases map to TRBD1. Germline CDR1 reads SEHNR; CDR2 reads FQNEAQ (reference sequence). CDR3 length: 15 residues. The junction had 3 bases not matched to a gene; V was cut back by 3 bases and J by 2 bases. The CDR3 region has the DNA TGTGCCAGCAGCTTCAAGGGACAGGGGGCCTACGAGCAGTACTTC. Translated: CASSFKGQGAYEQYF.

The V gene is TRBV6-1, the J gene TRBJ1-5, with a possible D match to TRBD1 (5 bases). Germline V gene data show CDR1 as MNHNS and CDR2 as SASEGT. V lost 0 bases to trimming and J lost 5 bases, with 8 bases between them. The CDR3 has 14 residues. The CDR3 sequence is CASSEAPRDQPQHF. In DNA, the CDR3 is TGTGCCAGCAGTGAAGCGCCCAGGGATCAGCCCCAGCATTTT.

This chain joins TRBV27 and TRBJ1-2; TRBD1 matches 8 bases. Losses at the gene ends were 3 bases for V and 0 bases for J; bases not matched to a gene: 3. Per the germline V gene, CDR1 is MNHEY and CDR2 is SMNVEV (reference sequence). The CDR3 contains 15 residues. CDR3 loop: CASSFGQGTNYGYTF. DNA for the CDR3: TGTGCCAGCAGTTTCGGACAGGGAACTAACTATGGCTACACCTTC.

The chain recombines TRBV28 with TRBJ2-4; tentative D call: TRBD1 (6 bases). V gave up 4 bases and J gave up 4 bases, with 14 bases separating them. Germline CDR1 reads MDHEN; CDR2 reads SYDVKM. This CDR3 has 15 residues. The CDR3 loop reads CASSSLGQGKNIQYF. Written as DNA, the CDR3 is TGTGCCAGCAGTTCTCTGGGCCAGGGGAAAAACATTCAGTACTTC.

V and J are TRBV6-5 and TRBJ1-5; D may be TRBD1 (5 bases). The CDR3 runs to 15 residues. V was shortened by 0 bases and J by 7 bases, with 13 bases between the two germline ends. Germline CDR1 is MNHEY and CDR2 is SVGAGI. The CDR3 sequence: CASSYSAGGGQPQHF. The CDR3 nucleotides are TGTGCCAGCAGTTACTCGGCGGGGGGGGGACAGCCCCAGCATTTT.

This chain connects TRBV7-9 to TRBJ1-1; 7 positions agree with TRBD1. The ends lost 0 bases at V and 7 bases at J; junction bases unmatched: 2. The CDR3 consists of 13 residues. CDR1 SEHNR and CDR2 FQNEAQ come from the germline V gene (reference sequence). The CDR3 sequence: CASSLAGDSEAFF. The CDR3 DNA follows: TGTGCCAGCAGCTTAGCGGGGGACAGTGAAGCTTTCTTT.

The chain uses TRBV5-1 and TRBJ2-5; 9 bases map to TRBD2. Germline CDR1 SGHRS, CDR2 YFSETQ. The CDR3 loop spans 17 amino acids. Trimming cost V 0 bases and J 2 bases; bases outside gene matches: 8. CDR3 sequence: CASSLGLAGPSQETQYF. The CDR3 nucleotides read TGCGCCAGCAGCTTGGGGCTAGCGGGACCATCTCAAGAGACCCAGTACTTC.

This clone has a single count. This specimen includes other DNA sequences encoding the same CDR3. The chain couples TRBV19 to TRBJ2-7, with 9 bases identical to TRBD2. The CDR3 runs 13 residues. With 7 bases clipped from V and 1 base from J, the junction kept 2 bases outside the gene matches. Germline CDR1 and CDR2: LNHDA and SQIVND (reference sequence). The CDR3 nucleotides read TGTGCCAGTAAGACTAGCGGTTCCTACGAGCAGTACTTC. Its translation is CASKTSGSYEQYF.

This clone was seen a single time. The rearrangement joins TRBV4-1 to TRBJ2-3, with D tentatively TRBD2 (5 bases). Germline loops: CDR1 MGHRA, CDR2 YSYEKL. The CDR3 is 15 amino acids. V was cut by 1 base and J by 2 bases, with 10 bases left in between. The CDR3 here is CASSQAEAVTDTQYF. CDR3 nucleotide sequence: TGCGCCAGCAGCCAAGCGGAGGCAGTCACAGATACGCAGTATTTT.

V gene TRBV11-2 combines with J gene TRBJ1-3, with D unclear. Germline CDR1 is SGHAT and CDR2 is FQNNGV. Trimming left V 8 bases short and J 3 bases short, with 17 bases between. The length of the CDR3 is 15 residues. The CDR3 region is CASCRWEGFGNTIYF. The CDR3, as DNA: TGTGCCAGCTGTCGTTGGGAGGGTTTTGGAAACACCATATATTTT.

V gene TRBV5-1 combines with J gene TRBJ2-7; D is perhaps TRBD1 (5 bases). The V end was cut by 0 bases, the J end by 2 bases, with 9 bases between. Germline V gene sequence: CDR1 SGHRS, CDR2 YFSETQ. The CDR3 consists of 14 residues. As DNA, the CDR3 is TGCGCCAGCAGCTTGGTTGGGGCCGCCTACGAGCAGTACTTC. This translates into CASSLVGAAYEQYF.

This chain joins TRBV11-2 and TRBJ2-6, with 7 bases that match TRBD1. The germline V gene has CDR1 SGHAT and CDR2 FQNNGV. The CDR3 loop spans 17 amino acids. With 6 bases clipped from V and 0 bases from J, the junction kept 8 bases outside the gene matches. The CDR3 spells CASRDRATHSGANVLTF. The CDR3 region has the DNA TGTGCCAGCAGAGACAGGGCCACACACTCTGGGGCCAACGTCCTGACTTTC.

This clone was recorded only once. The chain uses TRBV19 and TRBJ2-1; no clear D. CDR3 length: 14 amino acids. Germline V gene sequence: CDR1 LNHDA, CDR2 SQIVND (reference sequence). Trimming left V 1 base short and J 7 bases short, with 11 bases between. Here the CDR3 reads CASSIVPEDNEQFF. The CDR3 coding sequence is TGTGCCAGTAGTATAGTACCAGAGGATAATGAGCAGTTCTTC.

J is TRBJ1-2 and V is TRBV7-9, with a possible D match to TRBD1 (5 bases). The CDR3 loop spans 12 amino acids. Trimming removed 3 bases at V and 8 bases at J, with 10 bases between. CDR1 is SEHNR and CDR2 is FQNEAQ in the germline V gene (reference sequence). In DNA form, the CDR3 reads TGTGCCAGCAGCTTTGGGGGGAACGGCTACACCTTC. Protein sequence: CASSFGGNGYTF. Drawing the rest from reference TRBV7-9 and TRBJ1-2, the complete variable domain is DTGVSQNPRHKITKRGQNVTFRCDPISEHNRLYWYRQTLGQGPEFLTYFQNEAQLEKSRLLSDRFSAERPKGSFSTLEIQRTEQGDSAMYLCASSFGGNGYTFGSGTRLTVV.

The chain has TRBV19 and TRBJ2-4; 8 positions agree with TRBD1. Per the germline V gene, CDR1 is LNHDA and CDR2 is SQIVND (reference sequence). V shed 8 bases, J shed 9 bases, and the junction held 12 bases outside the gene matches. The CDR3 spans 14 residues. CDR3 nucleotide sequence: TGTGCCAGTTCACCAGACCGACAGGGGATCATTCAGTACTTC. This gives the protein CASSPDRQGIIQYF.

The rearrangement links TRBV5-1 to TRBJ1-2; D is unclear. V lost 4 bases and J 0 bases, leaving 7 bases between the germline ends. Looked up from germline, CDR1 is SGHRS and CDR2 is YFSETQ. CDR3 length: 13 residues. The DNA of the CDR3 is TGCGCCAGCAGCCACGGGACTAACTATGGCTACACCTTC. It is translated as CASSHGTNYGYTF.

This clone was seen once. This rearrangement joins TRBV9 to TRBJ1-6, with a tentative D call TRBD1 (5 bases). This CDR3 is built from 15 residues. Trimming left V 0 bases short and J 7 bases short, with 11 bases between. Germline CDR1 SGDLS, CDR2 YYNGEE. CDR3 loop: CASSVDQGPNSPLHF. The CDR3 bases are TGTGCCAGCAGCGTAGATCAGGGCCCAAATTCACCCCTCCACTTT.

V is TRBV6-5 and J is TRBJ1-2; no reliable D call. The CDR3 consists of 14 residues. Germline-derived CDR1 and CDR2 are MNHEY and SVGAGI. The ends were cut back, 6 bases at V and 4 bases at J, with 15 bases in the middle. For the CDR3, the DNA is TGTGCCAGCAGCCCCGGAGGGAAGCCCTATGGCTACACCTTC. This encodes CASSPGGKPYGYTF.